A selection of T cell receptor beta chains follows, all from one sample in a study of T and B cells in COVID-19 patients. Each CDR3 protein is one row after TCRdb ran MiXCR on the multiplex PCR reads. Of about 23,000 distinct CDR3 sequences in the sample, 25% to 35% were seen once. The material sequenced was blood. These receptor sequences come from a human donor who had recovered from COVID-19. The CDR3 runs from the conserved cysteine through the conserved F or W. The order of the fields is clone size, V gene, D gene, J gene, CDR3 DNA, CDR3 protein. A D gene is named only where the DNA matches it firmly. Not every row has a clone size; where given, it reads once, few, many or a size class.

abundance: few
v_gene: TRBV6-6
d_gene: TRBD1
j_gene: TRBJ1-1
CDR3nt: TGTGCCAGCAGGAGGACAGGACCGAACACTGAAGCTTTCTTT
CDR3aa: CASRRTGPNTEAFF

abundance: .
v_gene: TRBV27
d_gene: .
j_gene: TRBJ2-2
CDR3nt: TGTGCTGGAGGTAGCAAGGGGGATAACACCGGGGAGCTGTTTTTT
CDR3aa: CAGGSKGDNTGELFF

abundance: few
v_gene: TRBV5-1
d_gene: .
j_gene: TRBJ2-1
CDR3nt: TGCGCCAGCAGCTTAGGATCCAGGGACGGGAATGAGCAGTTCTTC
CDR3aa: CASSLGSRDGNEQFF

abundance: .
v_gene: TRBV7-9
d_gene: .
j_gene: TRBJ1-4
CDR3nt: TGTGCCAGCAGCTTATCGTCGAATTCGGAAAAACTGTTTTTT
CDR3aa: CASSLSSNSEKLFF

abundance: .
v_gene: TRBV27
d_gene: .
j_gene: TRBJ1-6
CDR3nt: TGTGCCAGCAGTTTGGGACAACCTTCACCCCTCCACTTT
CDR3aa: CASSLGQPSPLHF

abundance: .
v_gene: TRBV5-6
d_gene: .
j_gene: TRBJ2-7
CDR3nt: TGTGCCAGCAGCTGGACAGTCTCGCACGAGCAGTACTTC
CDR3aa: CASSWTVSHEQYF

abundance: medium-sized
v_gene: TRBV19
d_gene: TRBD1
j_gene: TRBJ2-2
CDR3nt: TGTGCCAGTCGACAGGGGAGCGAAGCGGGGGAGCTGTTTTTT
CDR3aa: CASRQGSEAGELFF

abundance: medium-sized
v_gene: TRBV29-1
d_gene: .
j_gene: TRBJ2-7
CDR3nt: TGCAGCGTTGAAATTGGTAGCGACACCTCCTACGAGCAGTACTTC
CDR3aa: CSVEIGSDTSYEQYF

abundance: few
v_gene: TRBV6-1
d_gene: .
j_gene: TRBJ2-2
CDR3nt: TGTGCCAGCAGTGACCGGGGCCCCGGCGGGGAGCTGTTTTTT
CDR3aa: CASSDRGPGGELFF

abundance: .
v_gene: TRBV18
d_gene: .
j_gene: TRBJ1-1
CDR3nt: TGTGCCAGCTCACCCCGGGGCCCGGTAGGGATCATGAACACTGAAGCTTTCTTT
CDR3aa: CASSPRGPVGIMNTEAFF

abundance: .
v_gene: TRBV30
d_gene: TRBD1
j_gene: TRBJ1-5
CDR3nt: TGTGCCTGGGAACAGGGGTCAGGGCAGCCCCAGCATTTT
CDR3aa: CAWEQGSGQPQHF

abundance: .
v_gene: TRBV5-5
d_gene: .
j_gene: TRBJ1-1
CDR3nt: TGTGCCAGCAGCTCGGACCTTATGAACACTGAAGCTTTCTTT
CDR3aa: CASSSDLMNTEAFF

abundance: .
v_gene: TRBV6-5
d_gene: .
j_gene: TRBJ2-1
CDR3nt: TGTGCCAGCACCGGACCCGGCAGGGGTGGTGAGCAGATCTTC
CDR3aa: CASTGPGRGGEQIF

abundance: few
v_gene: TRBV30
d_gene: .
j_gene: TRBJ1-2
CDR3nt: TGTGCCTGGAGGGATAACTATGGCTACACCTTC
CDR3aa: CAWRDNYGYTF